These T cell receptor beta chains were read from a single sample in a study of CD8 T cells in Susac syndrome. Each CDR3 protein gets one entry after TCRdb re-called the immunoSEQ multiplex PCR reads with MiXCR. The table includes hundreds of thousands of distinct CDR3 sequences, around 83% detected once. The sample consisted of CD8+ T cells from PBMCs. Receptors were obtained from a human donor with multiple sclerosis. CDR3s include the opening cysteine and the closing phenylalanine or tryptophan. The D gene is left open where the match is weak. A clone size is listed for some rows: how often the clone was seen (once, few, many), or a class if it is expanded.

clone_size: once
v_call: TRBV29-1
d_call: TRBD1
cdr3_length: 18
j_call: TRBJ1-2
cdr3_nt: TGCAGCGTTGAGGCGGAGTCACAGGGGGCCAGGCCGTTTTTTGGCTACACCTTC
cdr3_aa: CSVEAESQGARPFFGYTF

clone_size: -
v_call: TRBV5-4
d_call: -
cdr3_length: 17
j_call: TRBJ2-6
cdr3_nt: TGTGCCAGCAGTTCGCCATGGCGCCTCTCTGGGGCCAACGTCCTGACTTTC
cdr3_aa: CASSSPWRLSGANVLTF

clone_size: -
v_call: TRBV4-1
d_call: TRBD1
cdr3_length: 13
j_call: TRBJ1-1
cdr3_nt: TGCGCCAGCAGCCACACAGGGGAGGCTGAAGCTTTCTTT
cdr3_aa: CASSHTGEAEAFF

clone_size: few
v_call: TRBV6-1
d_call: TRBD2
cdr3_length: 15
j_call: TRBJ2-2
cdr3_nt: TGTGCCAGCAGTCATGGGACTAGCGGAACCGGGGAGCTGTTTTTT
cdr3_aa: CASSHGTSGTGELFF

clone_size: -
v_call: TRBV6-1
d_call: -
cdr3_length: 11
j_call: TRBJ1-2
cdr3_nt: TGTGCCAGCGTTTCCGGGGATGGCTACACCTTC
cdr3_aa: CASVSGDGYTF

clone_size: -
v_call: TRBV20-1
d_call: -
cdr3_length: 13
j_call: TRBJ2-5
cdr3_nt: TGCAGTGCTAGAGAATCACCCCAAGAGACCCAGTACTTC
cdr3_aa: CSARESPQETQYF

clone_size: -
v_call: TRBV9
d_call: TRBD2
cdr3_length: 12
j_call: TRBJ2-7
cdr3_nt: TGTGCCAGCGGCCCGGGACTAGCGGAGCAGTACTTC
cdr3_aa: CASGPGLAEQYF

clone_size: -
v_call: TRBV27
d_call: -
cdr3_length: 15
j_call: TRBJ2-7
cdr3_nt: TGTGCCAGCAGTCCCTTAACGGCCGCCCACTACGAGCAGTACTTC
cdr3_aa: CASSPLTAAHYEQYF

clone_size: -
v_call: TRBV3-1
d_call: TRBD2
cdr3_length: 15
j_call: TRBJ2-3
cdr3_nt: TGTGCCAGCAGCCCCGGACCTAGCGGCTCCGATACGCAGTATTTT
cdr3_aa: CASSPGPSGSDTQYF

clone_size: once
v_call: TRBV4-1
d_call: -
cdr3_length: 13
j_call: TRBJ1-1
cdr3_nt: TGCGCCAGCTCTGCAGGGTTCGGCACTGAAGCTTTCTTT
cdr3_aa: CASSAGFGTEAFF

clone_size: -
v_call: TRBV29-1
d_call: TRBD2
cdr3_length: 14
j_call: TRBJ2-1
cdr3_nt: TGCAGCGTTGATAGGACTAGCGGTTACAATGAGCAGTTCTTC
cdr3_aa: CSVDRTSGYNEQFF

clone_size: -
v_call: TRBV14
d_call: -
cdr3_length: 15
j_call: TRBJ2-1
cdr3_nt: TGTGCCAGCAGCACCCGAGAGTACAGGGCCGATGAGCAGTTCTTC
cdr3_aa: CASSTREYRADEQFF

clone_size: -
v_call: TRBV25-1
d_call: -
cdr3_length: 15
j_call: TRBJ1-1
cdr3_nt: TGTGCCAGCAGTGACTCAAGGGGGGCGAACACTGAAGCTTTCTTT
cdr3_aa: CASSDSRGANTEAFF

clone_size: -
v_call: TRBV12-3/TRBV12-4
d_call: -
cdr3_length: 18
j_call: TRBJ1-6
cdr3_nt: TGTGCCAGCAGTTCCGTGACAGAAAGCACAACAGGGAATTCACCCCTCCACTTT
cdr3_aa: CASSSVTESTTGNSPLHF

clone_size: -
v_call: TRBV14
d_call: -
cdr3_length: 16
j_call: TRBJ2-7
cdr3_nt: TGTGCCAGCAGCCAAGAAGGTAGGCTGTACTCCTACGAGCAGTACTTC
cdr3_aa: CASSQEGRLYSYEQYF

clone_size: -
v_call: TRBV15
d_call: TRBD1
cdr3_length: 17
j_call: TRBJ2-6
cdr3_nt: TGTGCCACCAGCAGAGGCAGGGGGCTGTCTGGGGCCAACGTCCTGACTTTC
cdr3_aa: CATSRGRGLSGANVLTF

clone_size: -
v_call: TRBV12-3/TRBV12-4
d_call: -
cdr3_length: 15
j_call: TRBJ2-6
cdr3_nt: TGTGCCACCCAGGGGGGGGCGTGGGGGGCCAACGTCCTGACTTTC
cdr3_aa: CATQGGAWGANVLTF

clone_size: few
v_call: TRBV6-5
d_call: TRBD2
cdr3_length: 16
j_call: TRBJ2-1
cdr3_nt: TGTGCCAGCAGTTACTCGGGACTAGCGGGAGGGGGTGAGCAGTTCTTC
cdr3_aa: CASSYSGLAGGGEQFF

clone_size: few
v_call: TRBV19
d_call: -
cdr3_length: 17
j_call: TRBJ1-1
cdr3_nt: TGTGCCAGTAGTATAGTACCGGGGGCGTTTGAAAACACTGAAGCTTTCTTT
cdr3_aa: CASSIVPGAFENTEAFF

clone_size: -
v_call: TRBV9
d_call: -
cdr3_length: 14
j_call: TRBJ1-2
cdr3_nt: TGTGCCAGCAGCGGGTCGGACAGAAGCTATGGCTACACCTTC
cdr3_aa: CASSGSDRSYGYTF

clone_size: -
v_call: TRBV27
d_call: -
cdr3_length: 16
j_call: TRBJ2-2
cdr3_nt: TGTGCCAGCAGTTCCCCCCAGGGGCTCAACACCGGGGAGCTGTTTTTT
cdr3_aa: CASSSPQGLNTGELFF

clone_size: -
v_call: TRBV11-2
d_call: -
cdr3_length: 14
j_call: TRBJ2-7
cdr3_nt: TGTGCCAGCAGTTCCAGGGTCGGATCCTACGAGCAGTACTTC
cdr3_aa: CASSSRVGSYEQYF

clone_size: once
v_call: TRBV6-5
d_call: -
cdr3_length: 14
j_call: TRBJ2-7
cdr3_nt: TGTGCCAGCAGTTGGCTTGTCGGGGATCACGAGCAGTACTTC
cdr3_aa: CASSWLVGDHEQYF

clone_size: once
v_call: TRBV20-1
d_call: TRBD1
cdr3_length: 15
j_call: TRBJ1-1
cdr3_nt: TGCAGTGCTAGGCGGGAGGGACAGATGAACACTGAAGCTTTCTTT
cdr3_aa: CSARREGQMNTEAFF

clone_size: few
v_call: TRBV3-1
d_call: -
cdr3_length: 14
j_call: TRBJ2-7
cdr3_nt: TGTGCCAGCAGTCCGGCGGGGCGCGACTACGAGCAGTACTTC
cdr3_aa: CASSPAGRDYEQYF

clone_size: -
v_call: TRBV4-1
d_call: TRBD1
cdr3_length: 15
j_call: TRBJ2-1
cdr3_nt: TGCGCCAGCAGCCGGATCCAGGGGGAGTTCAATGAGCAGTTCTTC
cdr3_aa: CASSRIQGEFNEQFF

clone_size: -
v_call: TRBV6-5
d_call: -
cdr3_length: 13
j_call: TRBJ2-1
cdr3_nt: TGTGCCAGCAGGACCGGGACGTACAATGAGCAGTTCTTC
cdr3_aa: CASRTGTYNEQFF

clone_size: -
v_call: TRBV7-8
d_call: TRBD2
cdr3_length: 17
j_call: TRBJ2-1
cdr3_nt: TGTGCCAGCAGCTTAGCGCCTAGCGGGAGTTCCTACAATGAGCAGTTCTTC
cdr3_aa: CASSLAPSGSSYNEQFF

clone_size: -
v_call: TRBV30
d_call: -
cdr3_length: 14
j_call: TRBJ1-2
cdr3_nt: TGTGCCTGGAGTTCCCCCATCGGTGCCTATGGCTACACCTTC
cdr3_aa: CAWSSPIGAYGYTF

clone_size: -
v_call: TRBV29-1
d_call: -
cdr3_length: 13
j_call: TRBJ2-7
cdr3_nt: TGCAGCGTTGAGGAACAGGGTGTCTACGAGCAGTACTTC
cdr3_aa: CSVEEQGVYEQYF

clone_size: -
v_call: TRBV20-1
d_call: TRBD2
cdr3_length: 17
j_call: TRBJ2-3
cdr3_nt: TGCAGTGCTAGAGATTTAATGGGACTAGCCATATTGGGTACGCAGTATTTT
cdr3_aa: CSARDLMGLAILGTQYF